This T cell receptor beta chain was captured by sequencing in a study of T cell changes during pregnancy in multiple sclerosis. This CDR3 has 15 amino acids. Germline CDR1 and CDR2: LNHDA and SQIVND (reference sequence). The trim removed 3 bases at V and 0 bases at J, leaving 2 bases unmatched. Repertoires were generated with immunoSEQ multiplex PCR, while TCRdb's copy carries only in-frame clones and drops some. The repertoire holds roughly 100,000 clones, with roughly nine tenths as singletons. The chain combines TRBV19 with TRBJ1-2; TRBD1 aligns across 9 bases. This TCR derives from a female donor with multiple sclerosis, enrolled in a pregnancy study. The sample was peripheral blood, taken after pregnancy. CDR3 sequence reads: CASSMRTGANYGYTF. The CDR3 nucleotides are TGTGCCAGTAGTATGAGGACAGGGGCTAACTATGGCTACACCTTC.